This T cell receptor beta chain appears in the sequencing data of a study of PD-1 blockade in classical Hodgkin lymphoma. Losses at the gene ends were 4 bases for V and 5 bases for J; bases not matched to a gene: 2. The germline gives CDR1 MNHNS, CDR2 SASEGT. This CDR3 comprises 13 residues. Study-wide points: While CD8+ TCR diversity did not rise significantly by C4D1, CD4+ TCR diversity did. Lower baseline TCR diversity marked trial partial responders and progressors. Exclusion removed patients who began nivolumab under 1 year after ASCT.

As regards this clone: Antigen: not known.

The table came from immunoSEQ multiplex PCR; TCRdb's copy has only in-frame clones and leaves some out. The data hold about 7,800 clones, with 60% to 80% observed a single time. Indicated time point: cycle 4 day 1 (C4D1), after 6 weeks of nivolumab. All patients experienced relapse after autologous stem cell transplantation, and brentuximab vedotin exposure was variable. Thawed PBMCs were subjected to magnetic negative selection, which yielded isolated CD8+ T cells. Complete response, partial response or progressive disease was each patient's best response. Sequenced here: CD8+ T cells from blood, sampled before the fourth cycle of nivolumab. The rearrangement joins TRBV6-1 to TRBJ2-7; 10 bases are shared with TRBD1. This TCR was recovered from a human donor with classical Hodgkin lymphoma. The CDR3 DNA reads TGTGCCAGCAGTGGGACAGGGGGGAACGAGCAGTACTTC. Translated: CASSGTGGNEQYF.